The 5 T cell receptor beta chains in this list originate from one sample, sequenced in a study of graft-versus-host responses after intestinal transplantation. Method: immunoSEQ multiplex PCR; TCRdb's copy keeps in-frame clones and lacks some. The sample shows more than 20,000 clones, approximately 92% of them seen only once. The sequences come from PBMCs, collected approximately 250 days after intestinal transplant. The receptors shown here come from a human patient who received an intestinal transplant, so some T cells may come from the graft donor.

The V gene is TRBV7-9, the J gene TRBJ2-2; D gene uncertain. Germline CDR1 and CDR2: SEHNR and FQNEAQ (reference sequence). Trimming cost V 10 bases and J 4 bases, with 16 bases left between them. The CDR3 has 14 amino acids. CDR3 sequence reads: CAIQRDSGTGELFF. The CDR3 DNA reads as TGTGCCATCCAGCGAGACTCCGGCACCGGGGAGCTGTTTTTT.

The gene calls are TRBV29-1 and TRBJ1-1, with 7 nucleotides matching TRBD1. Germline CDR1 and CDR2: SQVTM and ANQGSEA. The CDR3 length is 13 residues. With V trimmed by 7 bases and J by 3 bases, 8 bases remained unmatched. The CDR3 reads CSAPDRVDTEAFF. CDR3 nucleotide sequence: TGCAGCGCTCCTGACAGGGTCGACACTGAAGCTTTCTTT.

This clone was found once. V gene TRBV5-8 combines with J gene TRBJ2-1; 7 bases are a match to TRBD2. The V and J ends lost 0 bases and 0 bases, in that order; junction bases with no gene match: 15. Germline V gene lookup returns CDR1 SGHTS and CDR2 YDEGEE. The CDR3 runs to 20 residues. CDR3 sequence: CASSLEIGSRGVSSYNEQFF. The DNA for the CDR3 is TGTGCCAGCAGCTTGGAAATCGGCAGCCGGGGGGTCAGCTCCTACAATGAGCAGTTCTTC.

This chain links TRBV9 with TRBJ2-7; D gene uncertain. Deletions cut 4 bases from V and 5 bases from J, with 10 bases between. The germline CDR1 and CDR2 sequences are SGDLS and YYNGEE. This CDR3 comprises 12 residues. CDR3 nucleotide sequence: TGTGCCAGCAGCCCTGATAGCAACGAGCAGTACTTC. It is translated as CASSPDSNEQYF.

In regard to this clone: The sample carries other DNA sequences with the same CDR3. The CDR3 nucleotides read TGTGCCAGCAGCTCGATCGTGGCCATGACGAGCTCCTACGAGCAGTACTTC. Protein sequence: CASSSIVAMTSSYEQYF. The J gene is TRBJ2-7, the V gene TRBV5-8; D call uncertain. This CDR3 is 17 amino acids long. From germline, CDR1 is SGHTS and CDR2 YDEGEE. Trimming shortened V by 3 bases and J by 0 bases, and 19 bases separated the two germline ends. The full variable domain, completed using reference TRBV5-8 and TRBJ2-7, is EAGVTQSPTHLIKTRGQQATLRCSPISGHTSVYWYQQALGLGLQFLLWYDEGEERNRGNFPPRFSGRQFPNYSSELNVNALELEDSALYLCASSSIVAMTSSYEQYFGPGTRLTVT.